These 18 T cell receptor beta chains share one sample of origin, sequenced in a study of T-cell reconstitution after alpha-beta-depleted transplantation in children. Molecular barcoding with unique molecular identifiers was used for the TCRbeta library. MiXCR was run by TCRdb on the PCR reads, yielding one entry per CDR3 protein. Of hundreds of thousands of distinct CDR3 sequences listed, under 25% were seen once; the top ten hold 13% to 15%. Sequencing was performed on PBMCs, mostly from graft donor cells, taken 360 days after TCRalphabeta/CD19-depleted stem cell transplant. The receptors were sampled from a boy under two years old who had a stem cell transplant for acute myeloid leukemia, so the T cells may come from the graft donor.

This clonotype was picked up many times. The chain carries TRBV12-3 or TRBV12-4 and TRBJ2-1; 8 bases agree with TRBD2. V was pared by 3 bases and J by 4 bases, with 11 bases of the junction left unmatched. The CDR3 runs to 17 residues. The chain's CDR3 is CASSFYSPGGRYNEQFF. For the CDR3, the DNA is TGTGCCAGCAGTTTTTATTCCCCGGGGGGGCGTTACAATGAGCAGTTCTTC.

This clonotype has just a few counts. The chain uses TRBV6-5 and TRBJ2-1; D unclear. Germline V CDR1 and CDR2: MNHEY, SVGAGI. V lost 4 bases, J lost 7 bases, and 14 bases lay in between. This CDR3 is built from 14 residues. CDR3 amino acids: CASSSLPSGNEQFF. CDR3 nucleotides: TGTGCCAGCAGTTCTTTACCCTCGGGTAATGAGCAGTTCTTC.

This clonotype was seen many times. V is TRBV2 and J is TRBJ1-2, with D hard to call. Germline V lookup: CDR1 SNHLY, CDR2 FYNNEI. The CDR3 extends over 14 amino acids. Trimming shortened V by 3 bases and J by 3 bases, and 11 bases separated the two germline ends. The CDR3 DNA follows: TGTGCCAGCAGTGACTCCGTCGGTCACTATGGCTACACCTTC. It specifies CASSDSVGHYGYTF.

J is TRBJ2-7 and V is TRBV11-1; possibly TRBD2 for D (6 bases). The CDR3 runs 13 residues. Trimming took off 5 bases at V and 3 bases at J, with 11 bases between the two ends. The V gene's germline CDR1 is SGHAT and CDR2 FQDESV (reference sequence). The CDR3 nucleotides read TGTGCCAGCAGCAAGGGGCGGGACTACGAGCAGTACTTC. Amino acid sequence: CASSKGRDYEQYF.

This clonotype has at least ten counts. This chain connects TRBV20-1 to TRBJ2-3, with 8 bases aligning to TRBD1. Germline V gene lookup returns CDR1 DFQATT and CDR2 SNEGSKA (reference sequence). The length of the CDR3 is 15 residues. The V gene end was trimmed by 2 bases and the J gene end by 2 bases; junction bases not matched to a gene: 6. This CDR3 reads CSARRTGYATDTQYF. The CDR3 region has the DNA TGCAGTGCTAGAAGGACAGGGTACGCCACAGATACGCAGTATTTT.

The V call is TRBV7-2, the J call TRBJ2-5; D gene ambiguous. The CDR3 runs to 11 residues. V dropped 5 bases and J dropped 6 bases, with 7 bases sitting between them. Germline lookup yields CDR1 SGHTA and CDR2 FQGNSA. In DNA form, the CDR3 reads TGTGCCAGCAGCCTCCAGAAGACCCAGTACTTC. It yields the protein CASSLQKTQYF.

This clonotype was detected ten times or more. CDR3 residues: CASSHQGSYEQYV. The CDR3 region has the DNA TGTGCCAGCAGTCACCAGGGTTCCTACGAGCAGTACGTC. This chain links TRBV12-3 or TRBV12-4 with TRBJ2-7; TRBD1 might be the D (5 bases). With 5 bases removed from V and 1 base from J, the gap between germline ends came to 9 bases. The CDR3 loop spans 13 amino acids.

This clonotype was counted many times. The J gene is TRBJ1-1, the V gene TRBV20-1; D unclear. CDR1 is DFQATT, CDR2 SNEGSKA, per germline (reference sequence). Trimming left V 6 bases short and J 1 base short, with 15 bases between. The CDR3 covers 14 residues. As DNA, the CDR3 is TGCAGTGCGAGACGGACGTTTGGGAACACTGAAGCTTTCTTT. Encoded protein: CSARRTFGNTEAFF.

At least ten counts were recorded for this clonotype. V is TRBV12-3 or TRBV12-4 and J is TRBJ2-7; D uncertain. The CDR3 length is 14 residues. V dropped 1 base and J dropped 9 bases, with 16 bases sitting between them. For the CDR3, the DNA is TGTGCCAGCAGTTTAGAGCCGGATTTACGTGGGCAGTACTTC. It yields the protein CASSLEPDLRGQYF.

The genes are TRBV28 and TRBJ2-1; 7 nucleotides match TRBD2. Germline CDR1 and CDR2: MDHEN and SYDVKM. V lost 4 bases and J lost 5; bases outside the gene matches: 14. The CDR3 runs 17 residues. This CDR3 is CASSSTGGGVRDNEQFF. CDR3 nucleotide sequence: TGTGCCAGCAGTTCTACGGGGGGAGGGGTTCGTGACAATGAGCAGTTCTTC.

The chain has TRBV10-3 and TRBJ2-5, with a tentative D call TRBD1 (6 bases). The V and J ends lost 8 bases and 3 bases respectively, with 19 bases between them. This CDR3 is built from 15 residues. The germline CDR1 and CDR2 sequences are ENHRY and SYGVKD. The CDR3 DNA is TGTGCCATCTCCGGACAGTTTGACCCCGAAGAGACCCAGTACTTC. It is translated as CAISGQFDPEETQYF.

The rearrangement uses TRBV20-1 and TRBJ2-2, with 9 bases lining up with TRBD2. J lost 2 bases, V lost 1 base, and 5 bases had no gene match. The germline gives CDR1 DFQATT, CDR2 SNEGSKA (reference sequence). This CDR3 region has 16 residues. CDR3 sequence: CSARVASGVNTGELFF. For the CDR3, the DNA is TGCAGTGCTAGAGTAGCTAGCGGGGTCAACACCGGGGAGCTGTTTTTT.

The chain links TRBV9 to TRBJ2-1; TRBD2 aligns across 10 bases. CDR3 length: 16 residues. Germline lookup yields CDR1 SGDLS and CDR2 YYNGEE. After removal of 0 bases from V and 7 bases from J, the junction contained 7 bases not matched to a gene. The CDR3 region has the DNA TGTGCCAGCAGCGTAGCAGGGACTAGCGAGTTAAATGAGCAGTTCTTC. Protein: CASSVAGTSELNEQFF.

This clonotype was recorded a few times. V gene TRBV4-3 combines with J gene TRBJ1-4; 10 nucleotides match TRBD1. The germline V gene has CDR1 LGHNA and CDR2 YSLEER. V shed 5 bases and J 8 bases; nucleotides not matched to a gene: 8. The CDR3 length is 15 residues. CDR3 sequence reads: CASSTPTGQGEKLFF. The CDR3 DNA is TGCGCCAGCAGCACCCCTACGGGACAGGGGGAAAAACTGTTTTTT.

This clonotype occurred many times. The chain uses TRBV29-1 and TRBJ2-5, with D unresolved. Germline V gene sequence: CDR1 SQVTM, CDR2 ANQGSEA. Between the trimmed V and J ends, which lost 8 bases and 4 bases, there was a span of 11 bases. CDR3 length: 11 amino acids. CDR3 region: CSSVRRETQYF. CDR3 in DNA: TGCAGCTCGGTTAGGAGAGAGACCCAGTACTTC. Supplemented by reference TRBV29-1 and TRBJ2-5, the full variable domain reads SAVISQKPSRDICQRGTSLTIQCQVDSQVTMMFWYRQQPGQSLTLIATANQGSEATYESGFVIDKFPISRPNLTFSTLTVSNMSPEDSSIYLCSSVRRETQYFGPGTRLLVL.

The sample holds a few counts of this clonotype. The CDR3 protein is CASAQRQVRLEAFF. For the CDR3, the DNA is TGTGCCAGCGCCCAGCGGCAGGTTCGACTTGAAGCTTTCTTT. The chain carries TRBV28 and TRBJ1-1; D ambiguous. Germline CDR1 MDHEN, CDR2 SYDVKM. The CDR3 has 14 amino acids. The V end lost 8 bases, the J end lost 7 bases, and 20 bases lay between the germline ends.

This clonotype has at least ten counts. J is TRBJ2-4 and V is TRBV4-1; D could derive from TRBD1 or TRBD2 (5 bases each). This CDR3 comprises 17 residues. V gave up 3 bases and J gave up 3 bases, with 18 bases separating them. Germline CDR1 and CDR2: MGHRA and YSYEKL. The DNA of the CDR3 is TGCGCCAGCAGCCACCAAAGCGCCGGGACCGGCAAAAACATTCAGTACTTC. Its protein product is CASSHQSAGTGKNIQYF.

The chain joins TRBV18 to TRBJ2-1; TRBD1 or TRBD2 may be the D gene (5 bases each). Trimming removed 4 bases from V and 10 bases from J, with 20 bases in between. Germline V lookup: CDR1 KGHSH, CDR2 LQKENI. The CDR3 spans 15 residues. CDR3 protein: CASSLSAATRGEQFF. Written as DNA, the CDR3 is TGTGCCAGCTCACTTAGTGCGGCCACTCGGGGCGAGCAGTTCTTC.